The rows below give T cell receptor beta chains drawn from one sample of a study of blood T cell repertoires in COVID-19. Sequencing was performed with immunoSEQ multiplex PCR; in TCRdb, only in-frame clones are kept and a portion is missing. The sample includes about 120,000 clones, about 90% of them seen just once. The sequenced material came from peripheral blood. The receptors originated from a woman aged 60-75 years with COVID-19, enrolled during active disease. The CDR3 runs from the conserved cysteine through the conserved F or W. The D gene is left open where the match is weak. For some rows the clone size is stated as once, few or many, or as a class when expanded; others skip it.

d_gene,abundance,v_gene,j_gene,CDR3nt,CDR3aa
-,few,TRBV29-1,TRBJ1-2,TGCAGCGTTGAATGGCAGGACTATGGCTACACCTTC,CSVEWQDYGYTF
-,-,TRBV3-1/TRBV3-2,TRBJ1-1,TGTGCCAGCAGCCAAGATCCGGGAGGAACTGAAGCTTTCTTT,CASSQDPGGTEAFF
-,-,TRBV29-1,TRBJ2-3,TGCAGCGTTGGACGGGGTAGCACAGATACGCAGTATTTT,CSVGRGSTDTQYF
TRBD1,-,TRBV18,TRBJ2-1,TGTGCCAGCTCAACAGGGGCAGGCGGGTACAATGAGCAGTTCTTC,CASSTGAGGYNEQFF
-,-,TRBV5-1,TRBJ1-2,TGCGCCAGCAGCCCCCGGACAAGAAGCTATGGCTACACCTTC,CASSPRTRSYGYTF
TRBD1,-,TRBV7-6,TRBJ1-5,TGTGCCAGCAGCCAGGACAGGGGGGATCAGCCCCAGCATTTT,CASSQDRGDQPQHF
TRBD1,-,TRBV19,TRBJ1-5,TGTGCCAGTTCCGAGGGACAGGGACCATTCGCGCCCCAGCATTTT,CASSEGQGPFAPQHF
TRBD2,-,TRBV5-6,TRBJ2-7,TGTGCCAGCAGCTCACACCTTGATTTTAGCGGGACACCATACGAGCAGTACTTC,CASSSHLDFSGTPYEQYF
-,-,TRBV5-5,TRBJ1-3,TGTGCCAGCAGCTGGCGACAGGTCGGTTCTTTTGGAAACACCATATATTTT,CASSWRQVGSFGNTIYF
TRBD2,-,TRBV11-3,TRBJ2-3,TGTGCCAGCAGCTCCCGATCTCGGGGGGGCTCAGATACGCAGTATTTT,CASSSRSRGGSDTQYF
-,-,TRBV19,TRBJ2-3,TGTGCCAGTAGTAAACCCGGGACTCGAAACACAGATACGCAGTATTTT,CASSKPGTRNTDTQYF
TRBD2,-,TRBV6-1,TRBJ2-1,TGTGCCAGCAGTGATTTGGGGGGGAATGAGCAGTTCTTC,CASSDLGGNEQFF
-,few,TRBV7-6,TRBJ2-3,TGTGCCAGCAGAGAGGGTGGCACAGATACGCAGTATTTT,CASREGGTDTQYF
TRBD1,-,TRBV28,TRBJ1-1,TGTGCCAGCAGATTCCTACAGGGGGAAGCTTTCTTT,CASRFLQGEAFF
-,few,TRBV6-2/TRBV6-3,TRBJ2-7,TGTGCCAGCAGTGCTAGCCCCTACGAGCAGTACTTC,CASSASPYEQYF
TRBD1,-,TRBV6-6,TRBJ2-7,TGTGCCAGCAGTTATTACATGGGACAGGGCTACGAGCAGTACTTC,CASSYYMGQGYEQYF
-,-,TRBV27,TRBJ1-1,TGTGCCAGCAGTTTTAGGAGGAACACTGAAGCTTTCTTT,CASSFRRNTEAFF
TRBD1,-,TRBV11-1,TRBJ1-2,TGTGCCAGCAGCCTCATTGGACAGGGAGGCGCCTATGGCTACACCTTC,CASSLIGQGGAYGYTF